Listed here are 14 T cell receptor beta chains from one sample, sequenced in a study of OX40 agonist ivuxolimab in advanced cancers. Clones were sequenced by immunoSEQ multiplex PCR, and TCRdb holds only the in-frame ones, with some missing. There are 70,000 to 95,000 clones in the sample; approximately 94% occur only once, and approximately 2.9% lies in the top ten. The sequenced sample was CD4+ or CD8+ T cells sorted from blood, obtained in a trial of the OX40 agonist ivuxolimab. The receptors stem from an adult with an advanced solid tumor such as melanoma, head and neck, liver or kidney cancer.

The J gene is TRBJ2-7, the V gene TRBV7-2; TRBD1 matches 7 bases. The germline gives CDR1 SGHTA, CDR2 FQGNSA. With V trimmed by 3 bases and J by 3 bases, 8 bases remained unmatched. The CDR3 loop spans 15 amino acids. CDR3 residues: CASSLGTDLHYEQYF. The CDR3 DNA is TGTGCCAGCAGCTTGGGGACAGACCTACACTACGAGCAGTACTTC.

This clone was seen a single time. The J gene is TRBJ2-1, the V gene TRBV6-4; TRBD1 is a possible D gene (6 bases). The CDR3 consists of 13 residues. Germline CDR1 reads MRHNA; CDR2 reads SNTAGT. V gave up 2 bases and J gave up 5 bases, with 7 bases separating them. In DNA, the CDR3 is TGTGCCAGCAGTGACCGGGACAACAATGAGCAGTTCTTC. Translated, it gives CASSDRDNNEQFF.

The V call is TRBV2, the J call TRBJ2-2; D remains unclear. In germline, CDR1 is SNHLY, CDR2 FYNNEI. Deletions cut 3 bases from V and 5 bases from J, with 10 bases between. The CDR3 runs to 14 residues. CDR3 bases: TGTGCCAGCAGTGAGGACCTGGGTACCGGGGAGCTGTTTTTT. Protein: CASSEDLGTGELFF. The complete variable domain, with remaining parts taken from reference TRBV2 and TRBJ2-2, reads EPEVTQTPSHQVTQMGQEVILRCVPISNHLYFYWYRQILGQKVEFLVSFYNNEISEKSEIFDDQFSVERPDGSNFTLKIRSTKLEDSAMYFCASSEDLGTGELFFGEGSRLTVL.

The V gene is TRBV13, the J gene TRBJ2-1; unclear D gene. CDR3 length equals 12 residues. V dropped 0 bases and J dropped 8 bases, with 5 bases sitting between them. From germline, CDR1 is PRHDT and CDR2 FYEKMQ (reference sequence). The CDR3 sequence is CASSLGRYEQFF. CDR3 DNA: TGTGCCAGCAGCTTAGGCAGATATGAGCAGTTCTTC.

This chain links TRBV27 with TRBJ2-1; no reliable D call. CDR3 length: 12 residues. Germline V lookup: CDR1 MNHEY, CDR2 SMNVEV (reference sequence). The germline V and J ends were trimmed by 3 bases and 10 bases, with 10 bases remaining between them. The CDR3 DNA follows: TGTGCCAGCAGTTTTACGGGTTACGAGCAGTTCTTC. This codes for CASSFTGYEQFF.

This rearrangement joins TRBV4-1 to TRBJ2-1, with 12 bases identical to TRBD2. The CDR3 is 17 amino acids. The germline gives CDR1 MGHRA, CDR2 YSYEKL. V shed 3 bases, J shed 0 bases, and the junction held 3 bases outside the gene matches. The CDR3 bases are TGCGCCAGCAGCCACGGGACTAGCGGGTCCTCCTACAATGAGCAGTTCTTC. Its protein is CASSHGTSGSSYNEQFF.

This chain connects TRBV25-1 to TRBJ1-6, with 8 bases lining up with TRBD1. The germline V gene encodes CDR1 MGHDK and CDR2 SYGVNS. V shed 4 bases and J 9 bases; nucleotides not matched to a gene: 2. This CDR3 contains 13 residues. CDR3 residues: CASSVQGASPLHF. The CDR3 nucleotides are TGTGCCAGCAGTGTCCAGGGGGCTTCACCCCTCCACTTT.

This rearrangement joins TRBV28 to TRBJ2-2, with D tentatively TRBD1 (5 bases). Per the germline V gene, CDR1 is MDHEN and CDR2 is SYDVKM. This CDR3 has 14 amino acids. V dropped 2 bases and J dropped 5 bases, with 9 bases sitting between them. CDR3: CASSLGQGTGELFF. CDR3 in DNA: TGTGCCAGCAGTTTAGGTCAGGGAACCGGGGAGCTGTTTTTT.

In regard to this clone: A junction end diverges from the germline sequence, so it may reflect a read error. The chain couples TRBV7-6 to TRBJ1-2; D remains ambiguous. The CDR3 totals 13 residues. Per the germline V gene, CDR1 is SGHVS and CDR2 is FNYEAQ. In DNA form, the CDR3 reads TGTGCCAGCAGCCTAGCCCCCGAAGGGCTCTACACCTTC. It translates to CASSLAPEGLYTF.

This chain connects TRBV27 to TRBJ2-7; TRBD1 agrees at 11 bases. The CDR3 runs to 15 residues. Germline V gene sequence: CDR1 MNHEY, CDR2 SMNVEV (reference sequence). V shed 3 bases and J 3 bases; nucleotides not matched to a gene: 4. Here the CDR3 reads CASSLGTGGNYEQYF. The CDR3 DNA reads as TGTGCCAGCAGTTTGGGGACAGGGGGTAACTACGAGCAGTACTTC.

This chain connects TRBV27 to TRBJ2-3, with 8 nucleotides matching TRBD1. Trimming removed 1 base from V and 3 bases from J; junction bases left unmatched: 9. Germline CDR1 is MNHEY and CDR2 is SMNVEV (reference sequence). This CDR3 comprises 17 residues. This CDR3 reads CASSLYPSGQVTDTQYF. CDR3 nucleotides: TGTGCCAGCAGTTTATACCCCTCGGGACAGGTTACAGATACGCAGTATTTT.

J is TRBJ1-1 and V is TRBV25-1; D remains unclear. Germline CDR1 reads MGHDK; CDR2 reads SYGVNS. The ends were cut back, 5 bases at V and 4 bases at J, with 11 bases in the middle. This CDR3 is 13 amino acids long. The CDR3 DNA follows: TGTGCCAGCAGTTTCTCGGATCCCACTGAAGCTTTCTTT. Translated: CASSFSDPTEAFF.

The rearrangement uses TRBV27 and TRBJ2-1, with 13 positions matching TRBD2. The CDR3 runs to 16 residues. The trim removed 6 bases at V and 6 bases at J, leaving 8 bases unmatched. The germline V gene encodes CDR1 MNHEY and CDR2 SMNVEV (reference sequence). CDR3 DNA sequence: TGTGCCAGCAGAGCCCAACTAGCGGGGGGGCGCAATGAGCAGTTCTTC. This gives the protein CASRAQLAGGRNEQFF.

The chain couples TRBV15 to TRBJ1-5, with 7 nucleotides matching TRBD1. Germline values: CDR1 LNHNV, CDR2 YYDKDF (reference sequence). J was trimmed by 7 bases and V by 0 bases; bases with no gene match: 27. The CDR3 consists of 22 residues. This CDR3 is CATSRDISQTGRGDLTGQPQHF. The CDR3 DNA sequence: TGTGCCACCAGCAGAGATATATCCCAGACAGGGAGAGGTGACCTCACGGGGCAGCCCCAGCATTTT.